The 30 T cell receptor beta chains presented below share a single source sample, sequenced in a study of blood T cell repertoires in COVID-19. Libraries were prepared by immunoSEQ multiplex PCR; TCRdb keeps only in-frame clonotypes and omits some of them. This sample has 100,000 to 150,000 clones, with around 84% found just once. Sequenced input: PBMCs or T cells enriched from blood (not recorded which). The receptors were gathered from a man in his forties with acute COVID-19.

The chain employs TRBV7-2 and TRBJ2-1, with TRBD2 as a possible D gene (7 bases). V lost 0 bases and J 8 bases, leaving 14 bases between the germline ends. CDR3 length: 15 residues. Germline CDR1 and CDR2: SGHTA and FQGNSA. CDR3 loop: CASSLAPGGQDEQFF. As DNA, the CDR3 is TGTGCCAGCAGCTTAGCGCCGGGGGGCCAGGATGAGCAGTTCTTC.

This clone came up many times. V gene TRBV10-3 combines with J gene TRBJ2-7; D may be TRBD2 (5 bases). Trimming removed 0 bases at V and 0 bases at J, with 12 bases between. This CDR3 spans 16 amino acids. CDR1 and CDR2 from the germline V gene are ENHRY and SYGVKD. The CDR3 spells CAISESMGGYSYEQYF. The CDR3 nucleotides are TGTGCCATCAGTGAGTCGATGGGCGGGTACTCCTACGAGCAGTACTTC.

The chain has TRBV3-1 (or the pseudogene TRBV3-2) and TRBJ2-5; 11 bases are shared with TRBD2. This CDR3 is built from 15 residues. Germline assignment: CDR1 LGHDT and CDR2 YNNKEL (reference sequence). With 0 bases clipped from V and 6 bases from J, the junction kept 3 bases outside the gene matches. CDR3 sequence (DNA): TGTGCCAGCAGCCAAGATACTAGCGGGGGACAGACCCAGTACTTC. Its protein product is CASSQDTSGGQTQYF.

The chain has TRBV19 and TRBJ2-5, with TRBD2 matching 9 bases. Germline CDR1 and CDR2: LNHDA and SQIVND (reference sequence). The CDR3 is 15 residues long. The V gene end was trimmed by 6 bases and the J gene end by 5 bases; junction bases not matched to a gene: 10. The CDR3 protein is CASSGLAGLQETQYF. CDR3 sequence (DNA): TGTGCCAGTAGCGGGCTAGCGGGGCTTCAGGAGACCCAGTACTTC.

This chain uses TRBV6-5 with TRBJ2-3; 8 bases are shared with TRBD1. The V segment lost 0 bases and the J segment 6 bases; nucleotides outside the gene matches: 5. There are 15 residues in the CDR3. Germline values: CDR1 MNHEY, CDR2 SVGAGI. The CDR3 DNA sequence: TGTGCCAGCAGTTACTCAGGGCAGGGGGCGGATACGCAGTATTTT. Amino acids: CASSYSGQGADTQYF.

The chain joins TRBV5-1 to TRBJ2-1; 7 nucleotides line up with TRBD2. Per germline, CDR1 SGHRS and CDR2 YFSETQ. The V gene end was trimmed by 0 bases and the J gene end by 8 bases; junction bases not matched to a gene: 11. The CDR3 runs 16 residues. CDR3 in amino acids: CASSLGGLQNFDEQFF. DNA for the CDR3: TGCGCCAGCAGCTTGGGGGGACTACAAAACTTCGATGAGCAGTTCTTC.

This clone was recorded once. CDR3 coding DNA: TGTGCCAGTAGTGTTACCTCGAGCTCTGGAAACACCATATATTTT. It translates to CASSVTSSSGNTIYF. The chain employs TRBV19 and TRBJ1-3; D is uncertain. V dropped 5 bases and J dropped 0 bases, with 11 bases sitting between them. The CDR3 runs to 15 residues. Per germline, CDR1 LNHDA and CDR2 SQIVND (reference sequence).

The chain joins TRBV7-8 to TRBJ1-1; D possibly corresponds to TRBD1 (5 bases). Looked up from germline, CDR1 is SGHVS and CDR2 is FQNEAQ. V dropped 5 bases and J dropped 0 bases, with 13 bases sitting between them. The CDR3 consists of 15 residues. The CDR3 sequence: CASSLLRGMNTEAFF. CDR3 DNA: TGTGCCAGCAGCCTCTTACGGGGGATGAACACTGAAGCTTTCTTT.

The rearrangement uses TRBV6-1 and TRBJ2-7, with D tentatively TRBD1 (5 bases). The CDR3 is 14 residues long. V lost 1 base and J lost 2, with 9 bases in between. Germline values: CDR1 MNHNS, CDR2 SASEGT. As DNA, the CDR3 is TGTGCCAGCAGTGAAGGGGGCACAACCTACGAGCAGTACTTC. Protein sequence: CASSEGGTTYEQYF.

In its sample, this clone was seen a few times. The chain couples TRBV29-1 to TRBJ2-5; possibly TRBD1 for D (6 bases). Deletions cut 5 bases from V and 5 bases from J, with 18 bases between. The CDR3 spans 14 residues. From germline, CDR1 is SQVTM and CDR2 ANQGSEA. CDR3 residues: CSVKFQGRSETQYF. The DNA of the CDR3 is TGCAGCGTTAAATTTCAGGGGCGCTCGGAGACCCAGTACTTC.

This sequence joins TRBV29-1 and TRBJ2-3, with TRBD1 as a possible D gene (5 bases). Per germline, CDR1 SQVTM and CDR2 ANQGSEA. Deletions cut 7 bases from V and 1 base from J, with 9 bases between. The CDR3 sequence is 12 residues long. For the CDR3, the DNA is TGCAGCGCTGTACAGGGCACAGATACGCAGTATTTT. Protein product: CSAVQGTDTQYF.

The chain links TRBV28 to TRBJ1-2; possibly TRBD1 for D (6 bases). The germline V gene has CDR1 MDHEN and CDR2 SYDVKM. V was pared by 4 bases and J by 8 bases, with 17 bases between. CDR3 length: 14 amino acids. As DNA, the CDR3 is TGTGCCAGCAGTTCCTCCTCTTCGGGGGGCGGCTACACCTTC. Protein product: CASSSSSSGGGYTF.

V gene TRBV7-6 combines with J gene TRBJ1-3, with D perhaps TRBD1 (5 bases). V was pared by 2 bases and J by 4 bases, with 15 bases between. The CDR3 contains 16 residues. Germline CDR1 SGHVS, CDR2 FNYEAQ. CDR3 bases: TGTGCCAGCAGCTTATTTAGGGGAGGGACCGGAAACACCATATATTTT. Its translation is CASSLFRGGTGNTIYF.

The chain couples TRBV30 to TRBJ1-5; 7 bases are shared with TRBD1. The V and J ends lost 5 bases and 1 base, in that order; junction bases with no gene match: 2. Germline assignment: CDR1 GTSNPN and CDR2 SVGIG (reference sequence). This CDR3 region has 13 residues. CDR3 DNA: TGTGCCTGGCCGGGACAGAGCAATCAGCCCCAGCATTTT. Encoded protein: CAWPGQSNQPQHF. The full variable domain, with the rest looked up from reference TRBV30 and TRBJ1-5, is SQTIHQWPATLVQPVGSPLSLECTVEGTSNPNLYWYRQAAGRGLQLLFYSVGIGQISSEVPQNLSASRPQDRQFILSSKKLLLSDSGFYLCAWPGQSNQPQHFGDGTRLSIL.

This clone was observed a single time. CDR3 in amino acids: CASSLSGTPPGELFF. CDR3 in DNA: TGTGCCAGCAGCCTCTCTGGGACACCGCCCGGGGAGCTGTTTTTT. The chain has TRBV9 and TRBJ2-2; possible D gene TRBD1, 6 bases. The V end was cut by 4 bases, the J end by 6 bases, with 16 bases between. CDR1 and CDR2 (germline): SGDLS, YYNGEE. The CDR3 consists of 15 residues.

This chain connects TRBV2 to TRBJ2-3; tentatively, D is TRBD1 (6 bases). CDR1 is SNHLY, CDR2 FYNNEI, per germline. V lost 2 bases and J 6 bases, leaving 9 bases between the germline ends. The length of the CDR3 is 13 residues. CDR3 in amino acids: CASSERRGDTQYF. CDR3 nucleotides: TGTGCCAGCAGTGAACGTAGGGGGGATACGCAGTATTTT.

The gene calls are TRBV28 and TRBJ2-7; 7 nucleotides match TRBD1. V was pared by 8 bases and J by 5 bases, with 15 bases of the junction left unmatched. Per the germline V gene, CDR1 is MDHEN and CDR2 is SYDVKM. The CDR3 covers 15 residues. CDR3 DNA sequence: TGTGCCAGCCCTCCAGAGGACAGGCCACCCAACGAGCAGTACTTC. Its protein product is CASPPEDRPPNEQYF.

This clone was counted once. The CDR3 sequence is CASSLAGTGQNTEAFF. The CDR3 nucleotides read TGCGCCAGCAGCTTGGCCGGGACAGGGCAGAACACTGAAGCTTTCTTT. This sequence joins TRBV5-1 and TRBJ1-1, with TRBD1 identical over 9 bases. The CDR3 runs 16 residues. J was trimmed by 1 base and V by 0 bases; bases with no gene match: 4. Germline assignment: CDR1 SGHRS and CDR2 YFSETQ.

This clone was detected a few times. This chain links TRBV6-1 with TRBJ1-5; possibly TRBD1 for D (6 bases). The V gene's germline CDR1 is MNHNS and CDR2 SASEGT. CDR3 length: 15 residues. V shed 3 bases and J shed 0 bases, with 9 bases lying between them. DNA of the CDR3: TGTGCCAGCAGTGAGGCAGGGGTTAGCAATCAGCCCCAGCATTTT. Its translation: CASSEAGVSNQPQHF.

This clone was detected once. The chain couples TRBV5-1 to TRBJ1-2; possible D gene TRBD1, 5 bases. CDR1 and CDR2 from the germline V gene are SGHRS and YFSETQ. V shed 0 bases and J shed 8 bases, with 11 bases lying between them. The CDR3 length is 13 residues. The CDR3 protein is CASSLDRSMGYTF. The CDR3 nucleotides read TGCGCCAGCAGCTTGGACAGGTCTATGGGCTACACCTTC. The full variable domain, its missing parts supplied by reference TRBV5-1 and TRBJ1-2, is KAGVTQTPRYLIKTRGQQVTLSCSPISGHRSVSWYQQTPGQGLQFLFEYFSETQRNKGNFPGRFSGRQFSNSRSEMNVSTLELGDSALYLCASSLDRSMGYTFGSGTRLTVV.

V is TRBV6-6 and J is TRBJ1-2, with D tentatively TRBD1 (6 bases). CDR1 and CDR2 from the germline V gene are MNHNY and SVGAGI (reference sequence). The CDR3 sequence is 14 residues long. Trimming removed 4 bases from V and 2 bases from J, with 11 bases in between. The CDR3 DNA reads TGTGCCAGCAGTTCGGCAGGGGCGAACTATGGCTACACCTTC. It specifies CASSSAGANYGYTF.

This chain links TRBV7-3 with TRBJ2-3, with unresolved D. The CDR3 extends over 15 amino acids. V shed 3 bases and J shed 2 bases, with 12 bases lying between them. The germline V gene has CDR1 SGHTA and CDR2 FQGTGA. CDR3 bases: TGTGCCAGCAGCTTGGGCTCTCCGCTCACAGATACGCAGTATTTT. Its translation: CASSLGSPLTDTQYF.

The rearrangement uses TRBV27 and TRBJ1-1, with TRBD1 identical over 9 bases. V gave up 5 bases and J gave up 4 bases; unmatched junction bases: 8. This CDR3 has 15 residues. Looked up from germline, CDR1 is MNHEY and CDR2 is SMNVEV (reference sequence). This CDR3 is CASSPGQGMGTEAFF. CDR3 nucleotides: TGTGCCAGCAGTCCGGGACAGGGAATGGGCACTGAAGCTTTCTTT.

In this sample, this clone turned up a few times. The chain carries TRBV5-1 and TRBJ1-6; 10 bases are a match to TRBD1. This CDR3 has 14 amino acids. Germline assignment: CDR1 SGHRS and CDR2 YFSETQ. The trim removed 4 bases at V and 8 bases at J, leaving 3 bases unmatched. In DNA, the CDR3 is TGCGCCAGCAGCCCAGGGACAGGGGATTCACCCCTCCACTTT. Protein: CASSPGTGDSPLHF.

This rearrangement joins TRBV6-5 to TRBJ1-5; unclear D gene. CDR3 length: 13 residues. Germline V gene data show CDR1 as MNHEY and CDR2 as SVGAGI. The DNA for the CDR3 is TGTCCCCACCTAAGTGGGCCGAATCAGCCCCAGCATTTT. As protein: CPHLSGPNQPQHF.

J is TRBJ2-2 and V is TRBV24-1; 14 bases match TRBD2. Germline CDR1 KGHDR, CDR2 SFDVKD. With V trimmed by 11 bases and J by 4 bases, 8 bases remained unmatched. CDR3 length equals 16 residues. The CDR3 sequence: CAIGTSGSRGTGELFF. CDR3 DNA: TGTGCCATCGGGACTAGCGGGAGCCGCGGCACCGGGGAGCTGTTTTTT.

V usage is TRBV28 and J usage is TRBJ2-5; D perhaps matches TRBD1 (6 bases). There are 15 residues in the CDR3. Trimming left V 2 bases short and J 5 bases short, with 15 bases between. Germline CDR1 is MDHEN and CDR2 is SYDVKM. This chain's CDR3 is CASSLTRLRGETQYF. The CDR3, as DNA: TGTGCCAGCAGTTTAACGAGGCTTAGGGGGGAGACCCAGTACTTC.

V usage is TRBV7-9 and J usage is TRBJ2-2, with a tentative D call TRBD1 (5 bases). Trimming took 2 bases from V and 1 from J, leaving 8 bases between them. Germline loops: CDR1 SEHNR, CDR2 FQNEAQ (reference sequence). The CDR3 has 15 amino acids. This CDR3 reads CASSLRQGNTGELFF. As DNA, the CDR3 is TGTGCCAGCAGCTTACGCCAGGGGAACACCGGGGAGCTGTTTTTT.

This chain joins TRBV6-5 and TRBJ2-7; 7 bases match TRBD1. The CDR3 covers 14 residues. Germline V lookup: CDR1 MNHEY, CDR2 SVGAGI. The junction had 4 bases not matched to a gene; V was cut back by 2 bases and J by 3 bases. The CDR3 DNA is TGTGCCAGCAGTTACCGGGACAGATTCTACGAGCAGTACTTC. Translated, it gives CASSYRDRFYEQYF.

Written as DNA, the CDR3 is TGTGCCAGCAGCTCCGGGTCCGCCTACGAGCAGTACTTC. Translating gives CASSSGSAYEQYF. The chain combines TRBV5-5 with TRBJ2-7; no firm D call. CDR1 and CDR2 from the germline V gene are SGHKS and YYEKEE (reference sequence). V was cut by 3 bases and J by 2 bases, with 9 bases left in between. CDR3 length equals 13 residues.